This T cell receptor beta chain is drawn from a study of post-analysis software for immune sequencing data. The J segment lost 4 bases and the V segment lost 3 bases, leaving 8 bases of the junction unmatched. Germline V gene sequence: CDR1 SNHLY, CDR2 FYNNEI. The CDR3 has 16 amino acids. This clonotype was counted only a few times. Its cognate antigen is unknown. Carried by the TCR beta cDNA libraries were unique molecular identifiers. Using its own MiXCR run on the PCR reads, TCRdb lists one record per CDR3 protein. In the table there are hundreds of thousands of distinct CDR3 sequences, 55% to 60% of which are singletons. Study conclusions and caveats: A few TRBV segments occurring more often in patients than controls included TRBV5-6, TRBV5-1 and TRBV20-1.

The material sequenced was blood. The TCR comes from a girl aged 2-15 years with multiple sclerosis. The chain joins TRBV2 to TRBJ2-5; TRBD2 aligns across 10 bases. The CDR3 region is CASSDLSSGGLETQYF. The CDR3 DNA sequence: TGTGCCAGCAGTGACCTCTCTAGCGGGGGCCTAGAGACCCAGTACTTC.